This TCR beta chain was identified during a study of CD8 T cells in ankylosing spondylitis. TCRdb ran MiXCR on the 5' RACE reads and lists one entry per CDR3 protein. The sample lists 200,000 or so distinct CDR3 sequences; under 15% were seen once. This clonotype was found a few times. Antigen unknown. The study's findings and limits: Disease-linked clones bore a CD8+ phenotype and were relatively rare in peripheral blood. In ankylosing spondylitis patients, matched synovial fluid reportedly showed significant enrichment of disease-linked clones.

This sequence originates from a female donor with ankylosing spondylitis or in good health (not recorded which). The sequenced sample was blood, either unsorted or a sorted T cell fraction (not recorded which).

CDR3 DNA sequence: TGTGCCAGCAGTGACTCCGGGACGGGCAATGAGCAGTTCTTC. Translated, it gives CASSDSGTGNEQFF. The V call is TRBV12-3 or TRBV12-4, the J call TRBJ2-1, with D perhaps matching TRBD1 or TRBD2 (5 bases each). The CDR3 sequence is 14 residues long. V was trimmed by 5 bases and J by 6 bases, leaving 14 bases between them.